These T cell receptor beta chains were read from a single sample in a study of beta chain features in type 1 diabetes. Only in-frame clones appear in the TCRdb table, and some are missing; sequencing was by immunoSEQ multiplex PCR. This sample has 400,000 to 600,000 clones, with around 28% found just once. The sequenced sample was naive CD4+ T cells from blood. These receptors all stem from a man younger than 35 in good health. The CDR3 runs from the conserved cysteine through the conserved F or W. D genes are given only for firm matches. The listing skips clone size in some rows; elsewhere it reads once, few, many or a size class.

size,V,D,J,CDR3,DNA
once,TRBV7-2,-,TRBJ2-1,CASSFGVGSYNEQFF,TGTGCCAGCAGCTTTGGGGTGGGCTCCTACAATGAGCAGTTCTTC
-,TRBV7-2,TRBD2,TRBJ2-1,CASRLAGFYNEQFF,TGTGCCAGCAGGCTAGCGGGGTTCTACAATGAGCAGTTCTTC
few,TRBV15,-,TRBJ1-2,CATSRPPVTGYGYTF,TGTGCCACCAGCAGGCCCCCGGTGACAGGTTATGGCTACACCTTC
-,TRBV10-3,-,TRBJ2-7,CAISESPNEQYF,TGTGCCATCAGTGAGTCTCCCAACGAGCAGTACTTC
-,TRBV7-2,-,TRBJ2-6,CASSLAVSGANVLTF,TGTGCCAGCAGCTTAGCCGTTTCTGGGGCCAACGTCCTGACTTTC
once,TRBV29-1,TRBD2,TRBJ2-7,CSVGAGEIYEQYF,TGCAGCGTTGGGGCGGGAGAGATCTACGAGCAGTACTTC
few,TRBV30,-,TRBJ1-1,CAGNTGRRDTEAFF,TGTGCCGGGAACACAGGGCGGCGGGACACTGAAGCTTTCTTT
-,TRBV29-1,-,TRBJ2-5,CSVERQVEETQYF,TGCAGCGTTGAAAGGCAGGTTGAAGAGACCCAGTACTTC
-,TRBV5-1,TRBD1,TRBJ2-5,CASSPLTGGGETQYF,TGCGCCAGCAGCCCGCTGACAGGGGGCGGAGAGACCCAGTACTTC
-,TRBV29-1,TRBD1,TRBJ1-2,CSVADRGGYGYTF,TGCAGCGTTGCCGACAGGGGTGGATATGGCTACACCTTC
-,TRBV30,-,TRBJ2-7,CAWRGKYEQYF,TGTGCCTGGAGGGGGAAATACGAGCAGTACTTC
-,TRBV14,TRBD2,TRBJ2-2,CASSHRRRREGTGELFF,TGTGCCAGCAGCCACCGGCGCAGGCGGGAGGGGACCGGGGAGCTGTTTTTT
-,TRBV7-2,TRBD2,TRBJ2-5,CASSFGRDWETQYF,TGTGCCAGCAGCTTTGGGAGGGACTGGGAGACCCAGTACTTC
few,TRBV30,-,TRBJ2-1,CAWSVQNHEQFF,TGTGCCTGGAGTGTACAGAACCATGAGCAGTTCTTC
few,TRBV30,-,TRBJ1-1,CAWTNVGNTEAFF,TGTGCCTGGACCAACGTAGGGAACACTGAAGCTTTCTTT
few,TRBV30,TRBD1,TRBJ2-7,CAWNQGAGEQYF,TGTGCCTGGAACCAGGGGGCTGGCGAGCAGTACTTC
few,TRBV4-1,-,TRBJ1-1,CASSPDTSEAFF,TGCGCCAGCAGCCCCGACACCTCTGAAGCTTTCTTT
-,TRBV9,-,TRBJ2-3,CASSPRSSGTDTQYF,TGTGCCAGCAGCCCACGATCTAGCGGCACAGATACGCAGTATTTT
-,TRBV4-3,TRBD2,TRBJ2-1,CASTRSAGGPGEQFF,TGCGCCAGCACCCGGTCGGCGGGAGGGCCGGGGGAGCAGTTCTTC
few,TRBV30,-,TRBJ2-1,CAWSREAGNEQFF,TGTGCCTGGAGTCGAGAGGCAGGGAATGAGCAGTTCTTC
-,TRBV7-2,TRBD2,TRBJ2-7,CASSLVAGDYEQYF,TGTGCCAGCAGCTTAGTAGCGGGAGACTACGAGCAGTACTTC
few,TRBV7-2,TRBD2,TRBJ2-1,CASSLEAGGWRFF,TGTGCCAGCAGCTTAGAGGCGGGAGGATGGCGGTTCTTC
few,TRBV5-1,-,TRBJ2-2,CASSSEGTLFF,TGCGCCAGCAGCTCGGAGGGTACGCTGTTTTTT
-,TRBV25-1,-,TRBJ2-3,CASRRGTRTDTQYF,TGTGCCAGCAGGAGGGGGACACGAACAGATACGCAGTATTTT
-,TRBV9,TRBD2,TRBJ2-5,CASSEREGLETQYF,TGTGCCAGCAGCGAGCGGGAGGGCCTTGAGACCCAGTACTTC
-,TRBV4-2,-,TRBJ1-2,CASSQDKTEGNGYTF,TGTGCCAGCAGCCAAGATAAAACAGAAGGGAATGGCTACACCTTC
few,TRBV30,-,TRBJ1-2,CAWTPQRDYGYTF,TGTGCCTGGACTCCTCAGCGGGACTATGGCTACACCTTC
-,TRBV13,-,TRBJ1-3,CASGTEGNINTIYF,TGTGCCAGCGGGACCGAGGGGAACATAAACACCATATATTTT
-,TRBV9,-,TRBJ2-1,CASSVDGSGSYNEQFF,TGTGCCAGCAGCGTAGACGGATCGGGATCCTACAATGAGCAGTTCTTC
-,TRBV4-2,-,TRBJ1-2,CASSYLEGGNYGYTF,TGTGCCAGCAGCTACCTGGAGGGTGGGAACTATGGCTACACCTTC
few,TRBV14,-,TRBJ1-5,CASSQVGGAQQPQHF,TGTGCCAGCAGCCAAGTTGGGGGGGCCCAACAGCCCCAGCATTTT
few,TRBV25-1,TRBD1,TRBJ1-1,CASRGQGMFTEAFF,TGTGCCAGTAGGGGACAGGGGATGTTCACTGAAGCTTTCTTT
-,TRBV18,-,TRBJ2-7,CASSPVPTSYEQYF,TGTGCCAGCTCACCAGTACCGACCTCCTACGAGCAGTACTTC
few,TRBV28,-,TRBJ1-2,CASRENSGSYTF,TGTGCCAGCAGAGAAAATTCTGGAAGCTACACCTTC
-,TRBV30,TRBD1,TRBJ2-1,CAWSGDRRVPQFF,TGTGCCTGGAGTGGGGACAGGAGGGTCCCGCAGTTCTTC
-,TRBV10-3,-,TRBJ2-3,CAISESWDTQYF,TGTGCCATCAGTGAGTCGTGGGATACGCAGTATTTT
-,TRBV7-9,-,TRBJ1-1,CASNPRMNTEAFF,TGTGCCAGCAACCCCCGGATGAACACTGAAGCTTTCTTT
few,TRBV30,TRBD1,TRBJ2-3,CAWSRDREGADTQYF,TGTGCCTGGAGCAGGGACAGGGAGGGGGCAGATACGCAGTATTTT
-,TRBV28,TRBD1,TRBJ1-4,CASSTGAIGGEKLFF,TGTGCCAGCAGCACAGGGGCAATTGGTGGTGAAAAACTGTTTTTT
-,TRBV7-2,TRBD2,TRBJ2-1,CASSSRTSWSSYNEQFF,TGTGCCAGCAGCTCCCGGACTAGCTGGAGCTCCTACAATGAGCAGTTCTTC
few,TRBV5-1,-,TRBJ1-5,CASSLAGGGQPQHF,TGCGCCAGCAGCTTGGCCGGAGGCGGGCAGCCCCAGCATTTT
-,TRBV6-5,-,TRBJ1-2,CASSPSRGGYTF,TGTGCCAGCAGTCCCTCCCGTGGGGGCTACACCTTC
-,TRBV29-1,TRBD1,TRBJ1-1,CSVTGQVNTEAFF,TGCAGCGTCACGGGACAGGTGAACACTGAAGCTTTCTTT